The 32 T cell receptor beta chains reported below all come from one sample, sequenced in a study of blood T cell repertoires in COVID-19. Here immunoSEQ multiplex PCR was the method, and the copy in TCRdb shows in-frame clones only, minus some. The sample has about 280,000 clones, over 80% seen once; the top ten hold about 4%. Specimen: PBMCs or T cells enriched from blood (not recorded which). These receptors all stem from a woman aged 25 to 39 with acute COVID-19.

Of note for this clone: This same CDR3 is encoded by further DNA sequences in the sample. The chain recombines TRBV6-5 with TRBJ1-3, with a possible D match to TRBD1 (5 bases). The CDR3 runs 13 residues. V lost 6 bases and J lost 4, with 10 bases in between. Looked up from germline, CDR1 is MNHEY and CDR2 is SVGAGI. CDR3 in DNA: TGTGCCAGCAGCCGGGGGAGGGGAAACACCATATATTTT. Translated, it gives CASSRGRGNTIYF.

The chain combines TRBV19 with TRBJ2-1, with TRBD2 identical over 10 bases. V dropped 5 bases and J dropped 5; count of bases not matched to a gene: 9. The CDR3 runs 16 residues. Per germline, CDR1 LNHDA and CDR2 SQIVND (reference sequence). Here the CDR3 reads CASSLQGGLADNEQFF. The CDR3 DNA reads TGTGCCAGTAGTTTACAGGGAGGACTAGCGGACAATGAGCAGTTCTTC.

The CDR3 bases are TGCAGTGCTAACACGGGTACTGAAGCTTTCTTT. Translated, it gives CSANTGTEAFF. The chain uses TRBV20-1 and TRBJ1-1; D is ambiguous. The CDR3 is 11 amino acids. The germline gives CDR1 DFQATT, CDR2 SNEGSKA (reference sequence). V was cut by 4 bases and J by 5 bases, with 8 bases left in between.

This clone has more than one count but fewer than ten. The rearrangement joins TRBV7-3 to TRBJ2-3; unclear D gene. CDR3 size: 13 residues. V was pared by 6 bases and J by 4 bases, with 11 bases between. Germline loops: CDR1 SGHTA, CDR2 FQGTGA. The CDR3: CASSFNPADTQYF. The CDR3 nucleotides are TGTGCCAGCAGTTTTAACCCGGCAGATACGCAGTATTTT. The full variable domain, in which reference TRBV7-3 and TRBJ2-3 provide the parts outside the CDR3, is GAGVSQTPSNKVTEKGKYVELRCDPISGHTALYWYRQSLGQGPEFLIYFQGTGAADDSGLPNDRFFAVRPEGSVSTLKIQRTERGDSAVYLCASSFNPADTQYFGPGTRLTVL.

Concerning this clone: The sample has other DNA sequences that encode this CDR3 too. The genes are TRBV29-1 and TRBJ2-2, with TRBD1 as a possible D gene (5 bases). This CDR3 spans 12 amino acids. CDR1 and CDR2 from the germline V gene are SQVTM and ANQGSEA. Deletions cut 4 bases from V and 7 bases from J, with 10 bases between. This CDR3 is CSVGQGHGELFF. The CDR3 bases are TGCAGCGTTGGTCAGGGCCACGGGGAGCTGTTTTTT.

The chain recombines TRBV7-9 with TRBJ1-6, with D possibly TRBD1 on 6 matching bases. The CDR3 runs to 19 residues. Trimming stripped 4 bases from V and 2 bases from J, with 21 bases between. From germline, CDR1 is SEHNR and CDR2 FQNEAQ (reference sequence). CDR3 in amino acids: CASSSDSPIDFPYNSPLHF. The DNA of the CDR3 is TGTGCCAGCAGCTCGGACAGTCCAATAGATTTTCCCTATAATTCACCCCTCCACTTT.

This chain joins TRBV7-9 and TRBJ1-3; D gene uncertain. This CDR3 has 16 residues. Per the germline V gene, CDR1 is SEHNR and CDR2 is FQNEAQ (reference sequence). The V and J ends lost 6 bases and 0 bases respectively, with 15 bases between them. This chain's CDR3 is CASSEKRGGSGNTIYF. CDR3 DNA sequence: TGTGCCAGCAGTGAAAAGCGGGGAGGCTCTGGAAACACCATATATTTT.

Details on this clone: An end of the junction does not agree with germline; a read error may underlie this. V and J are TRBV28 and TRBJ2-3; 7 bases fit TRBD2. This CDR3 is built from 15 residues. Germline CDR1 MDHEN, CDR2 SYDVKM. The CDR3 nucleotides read TGTGCCAGCAGTGTATGGCGGGAGAGCACAGATACGCAGTATTTT. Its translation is CASSVWRESTDTQYF.

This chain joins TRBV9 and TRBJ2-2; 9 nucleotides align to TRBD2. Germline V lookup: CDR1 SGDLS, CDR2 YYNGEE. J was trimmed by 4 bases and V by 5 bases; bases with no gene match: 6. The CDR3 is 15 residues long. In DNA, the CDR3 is TGTGCCAGCAGTCTAGCGGGACCCCCCACCGGGGAGCTGTTTTTT. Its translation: CASSLAGPPTGELFF.

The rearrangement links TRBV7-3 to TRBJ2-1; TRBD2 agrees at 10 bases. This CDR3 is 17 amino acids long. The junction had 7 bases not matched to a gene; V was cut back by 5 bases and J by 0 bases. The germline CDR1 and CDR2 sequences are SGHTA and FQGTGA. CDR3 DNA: TGTGCCAGCAGCCCGACTAGCGGGTCAAGCTCCTACAATGAGCAGTTCTTC. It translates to CASSPTSGSSSYNEQFF.

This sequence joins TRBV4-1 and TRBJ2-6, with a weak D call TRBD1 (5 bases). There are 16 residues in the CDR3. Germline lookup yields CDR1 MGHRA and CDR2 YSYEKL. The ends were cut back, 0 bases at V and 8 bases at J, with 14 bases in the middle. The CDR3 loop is CASSQETGHRTNVLTF. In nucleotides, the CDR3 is TGCGCCAGCAGCCAAGAAACAGGCCACCGGACCAACGTCCTGACTTTC.

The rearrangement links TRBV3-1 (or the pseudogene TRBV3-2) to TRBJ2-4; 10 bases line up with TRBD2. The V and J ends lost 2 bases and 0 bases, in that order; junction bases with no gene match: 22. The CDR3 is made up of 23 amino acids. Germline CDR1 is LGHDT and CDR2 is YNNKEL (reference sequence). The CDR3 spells CASSQRTGFSETSGLIAKNIQYF. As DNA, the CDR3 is TGTGCCAGCAGCCAACGAACAGGATTCTCTGAGACTAGCGGGTTGATAGCCAAAAACATTCAGTACTTC.

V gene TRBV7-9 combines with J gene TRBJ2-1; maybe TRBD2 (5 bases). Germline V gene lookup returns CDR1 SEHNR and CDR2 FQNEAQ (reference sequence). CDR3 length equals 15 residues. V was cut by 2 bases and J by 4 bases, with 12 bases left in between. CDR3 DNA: TGTGCCAGCAGCTTAAGAGCGGAGGTATACAATGAGCAGTTCTTC. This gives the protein CASSLRAEVYNEQFF.

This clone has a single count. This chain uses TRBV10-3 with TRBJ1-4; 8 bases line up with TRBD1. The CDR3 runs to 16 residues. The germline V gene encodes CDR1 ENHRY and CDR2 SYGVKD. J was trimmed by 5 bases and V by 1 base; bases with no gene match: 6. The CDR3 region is CAISEFGQGVNEKLFF. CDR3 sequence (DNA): TGTGCCATCAGTGAGTTCGGACAGGGAGTAAATGAAAAACTGTTTTTT.

This CDR3 is CASSLGSGQSREQYF. In nucleotides, the CDR3 is TGTGCCAGCAGCTTAGGTTCGGGACAGTCTCGGGAGCAGTACTTC. The V call is TRBV7-2, the J call TRBJ2-7; 7 bases map to TRBD1. V was pared by 1 base and J by 7 bases, with 10 bases of the junction left unmatched. Per germline, CDR1 SGHTA and CDR2 FQGNSA. This CDR3 region has 15 residues.

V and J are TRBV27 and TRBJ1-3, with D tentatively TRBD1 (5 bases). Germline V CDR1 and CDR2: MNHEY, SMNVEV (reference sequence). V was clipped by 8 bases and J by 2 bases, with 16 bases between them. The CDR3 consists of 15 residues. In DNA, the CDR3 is TGTGCCAGCCGCGGGGGTATCGAGGCTGGAAACACCATATATTTT. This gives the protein CASRGGIEAGNTIYF.

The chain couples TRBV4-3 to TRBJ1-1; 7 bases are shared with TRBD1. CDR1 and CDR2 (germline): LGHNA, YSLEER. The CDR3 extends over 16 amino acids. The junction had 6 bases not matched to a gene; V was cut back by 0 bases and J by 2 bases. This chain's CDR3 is CASSQEDRALNTEAFF. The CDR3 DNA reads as TGCGCCAGCAGCCAAGAAGACAGGGCTCTAAACACTGAAGCTTTCTTT.

The CDR3 DNA sequence: TGTGCCAGCAGTTTAGCAAGCACCTATGGCTACACCTTC. It translates to CASSLASTYGYTF. The V and J genes are TRBV28 and TRBJ1-2; D remains ambiguous. V dropped 2 bases and J dropped 4 bases, with 8 bases sitting between them. The CDR3 loop spans 13 amino acids. Germline V gene lookup returns CDR1 MDHEN and CDR2 SYDVKM.

The CDR3 DNA reads TGTGCCAGCAGTTTAGGGACTAGCGGGAGTGGCGAGCAGTACTTC. This encodes CASSLGTSGSGEQYF. The V and J genes are TRBV28 and TRBJ2-7, with 14 bases matching TRBD2. Germline-derived CDR1 and CDR2 are MDHEN and SYDVKM. The CDR3 covers 15 residues. V shed 2 bases, J shed 6 bases, and the junction held 3 bases outside the gene matches.

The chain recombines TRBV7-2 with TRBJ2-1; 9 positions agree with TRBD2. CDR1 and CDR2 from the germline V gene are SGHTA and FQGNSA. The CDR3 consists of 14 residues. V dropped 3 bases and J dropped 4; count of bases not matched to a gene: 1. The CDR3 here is CASSLTSGYNEQFF. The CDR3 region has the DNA TGTGCCAGCAGCTTGACTAGCGGTTACAATGAGCAGTTCTTC.

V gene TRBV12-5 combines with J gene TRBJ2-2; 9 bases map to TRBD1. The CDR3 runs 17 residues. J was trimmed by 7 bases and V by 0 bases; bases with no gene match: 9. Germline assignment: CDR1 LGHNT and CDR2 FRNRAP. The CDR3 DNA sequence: TGTGCTAGTGGTTTGGTTACCGGGACAGGGTTGAACGGGGAGCTGTTTTTT. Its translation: CASGLVTGTGLNGELFF.

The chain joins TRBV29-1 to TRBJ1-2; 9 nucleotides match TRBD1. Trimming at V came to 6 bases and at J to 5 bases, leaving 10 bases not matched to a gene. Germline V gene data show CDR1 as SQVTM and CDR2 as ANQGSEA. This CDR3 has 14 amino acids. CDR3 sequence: CSVDPGQGWYGYTF. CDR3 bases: TGCAGCGTGGATCCGGGACAGGGATGGTATGGCTACACCTTC.

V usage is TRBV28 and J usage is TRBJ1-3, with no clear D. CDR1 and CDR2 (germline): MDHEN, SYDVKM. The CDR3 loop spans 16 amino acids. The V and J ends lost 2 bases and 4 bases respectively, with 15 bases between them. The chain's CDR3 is CASSLGFAFRGNTIYF. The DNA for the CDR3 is TGTGCCAGCAGTTTAGGTTTTGCATTTCGGGGAAACACCATATATTTT.

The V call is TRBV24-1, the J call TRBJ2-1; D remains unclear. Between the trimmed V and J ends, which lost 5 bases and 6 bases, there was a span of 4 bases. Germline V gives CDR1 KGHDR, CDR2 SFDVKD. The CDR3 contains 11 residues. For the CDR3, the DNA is TGTGCCACCAGTGTCAGCAATGAGCAGTTCTTC. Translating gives CATSVSNEQFF.

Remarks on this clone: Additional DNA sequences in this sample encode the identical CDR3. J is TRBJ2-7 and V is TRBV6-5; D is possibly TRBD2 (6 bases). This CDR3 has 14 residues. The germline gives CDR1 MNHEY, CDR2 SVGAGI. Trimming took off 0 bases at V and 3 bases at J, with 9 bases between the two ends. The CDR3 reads CASSYSTRGYEQYF. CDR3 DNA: TGTGCCAGCAGTTACTCGACTAGGGGCTACGAGCAGTACTTC.

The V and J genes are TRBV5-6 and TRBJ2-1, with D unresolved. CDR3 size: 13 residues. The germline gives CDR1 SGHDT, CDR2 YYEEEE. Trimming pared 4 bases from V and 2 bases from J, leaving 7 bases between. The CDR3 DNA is TGTGCCAGCAGCAGACTTACCTACAATGAGCAGTTCTTC. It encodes CASSRLTYNEQFF.

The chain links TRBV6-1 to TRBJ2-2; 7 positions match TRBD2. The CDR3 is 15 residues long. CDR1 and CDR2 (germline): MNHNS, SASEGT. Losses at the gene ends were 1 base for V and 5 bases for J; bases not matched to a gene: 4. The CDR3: CASSEVPGGTGELFF. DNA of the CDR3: TGTGCCAGCAGTGAAGTCCCGGGGGGTACCGGGGAGCTGTTTTTT.

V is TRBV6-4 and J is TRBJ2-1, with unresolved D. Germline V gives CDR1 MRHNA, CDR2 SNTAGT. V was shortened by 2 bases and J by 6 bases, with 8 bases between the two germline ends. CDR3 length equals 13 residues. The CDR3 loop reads CASSDGVVNEQFF. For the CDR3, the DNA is TGTGCCAGCAGTGACGGAGTTGTCAATGAGCAGTTCTTC.

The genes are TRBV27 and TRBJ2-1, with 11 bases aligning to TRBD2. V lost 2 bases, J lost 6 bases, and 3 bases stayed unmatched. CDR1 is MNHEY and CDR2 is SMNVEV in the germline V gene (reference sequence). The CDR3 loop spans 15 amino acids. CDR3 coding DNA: TGTGCCAGCAGTTTAGGTAGCGGGAGGGGCAATGAGCAGTTCTTC. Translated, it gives CASSLGSGRGNEQFF.

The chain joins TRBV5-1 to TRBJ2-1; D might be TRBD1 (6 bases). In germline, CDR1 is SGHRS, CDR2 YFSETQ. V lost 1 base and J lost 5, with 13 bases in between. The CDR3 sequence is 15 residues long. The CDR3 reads CASSLNVGADNEQFF. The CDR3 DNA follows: TGCGCCAGCAGCTTGAATGTGGGGGCCGACAATGAGCAGTTCTTC.

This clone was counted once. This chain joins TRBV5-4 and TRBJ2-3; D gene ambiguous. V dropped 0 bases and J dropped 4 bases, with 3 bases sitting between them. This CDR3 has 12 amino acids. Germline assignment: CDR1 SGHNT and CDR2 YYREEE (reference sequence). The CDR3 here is CASSLDSDTQYF. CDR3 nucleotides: TGTGCCAGCAGCTTGGACTCAGATACGCAGTATTTT.

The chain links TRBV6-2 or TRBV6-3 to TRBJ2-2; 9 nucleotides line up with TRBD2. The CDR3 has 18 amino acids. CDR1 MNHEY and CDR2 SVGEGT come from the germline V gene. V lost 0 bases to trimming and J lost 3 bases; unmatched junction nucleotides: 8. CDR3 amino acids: CASSYSTMGLADTGELFF. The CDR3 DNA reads TGTGCCAGCAGTTACTCGACTATGGGACTAGCAGACACCGGGGAGCTGTTTTTT.